These 9 T cell receptor beta chains were all obtained from the same sample, sequenced in a study of cytomegalovirus exposure and HLA in healthy donors. The study ran its PCR with 60 Vbeta and 13 Jbeta primers. The assay was immunoSEQ multiplex PCR, and TCRdb's table has in-frame clones only and misses some. This table holds some 44,000 clones, around 87% found once. The material sequenced was PBMCs. The origin of the receptors is a woman in her thirties or forties in good health and CMV-seropositive.

Only one count was recorded for this clone. V is TRBV14 and J is TRBJ2-3, with 16 bases aligning to TRBD2. This CDR3 region has 19 residues. Germline CDR1 reads SGHDN; CDR2 reads FVKESK. The trim removed 1 base at V and 1 base at J, leaving 5 bases unmatched. The CDR3 region has the DNA TGTGCCAGCAGCCAAGTGGGACTAGCGGGAGGGCCGGGCACAGATACGCAGTATTTT. It translates to CASSQVGLAGGPGTDTQYF.

The chain joins TRBV15 to TRBJ1-4; no firm D call. The germline V gene has CDR1 LNHNV and CDR2 YYDKDF (reference sequence). V dropped 1 base and J dropped 12 bases, with 9 bases sitting between them. This CDR3 is 12 amino acids long. This CDR3 is CATSRGGQELFF. DNA for the CDR3: TGTGCCACCAGCAGAGGAGGGCAGGAACTGTTTTTT.

V gene TRBV4-2 combines with J gene TRBJ2-3; 7 bases fit TRBD2. CDR3 length: 15 amino acids. The germline gives CDR1 LGHNA, CDR2 YNFKEQ. The V and J ends lost 0 bases and 3 bases, in that order; junction bases with no gene match: 3. The chain's CDR3 is CASSQETSWTDTQYF. The CDR3 nucleotides are TGTGCCAGCAGCCAAGAGACTAGCTGGACAGATACGCAGTATTTT.

V usage is TRBV19 and J usage is TRBJ2-7; D is possibly TRBD2 (5 bases). In germline, CDR1 is LNHDA, CDR2 SQIVND (reference sequence). The CDR3 sequence is 14 residues long. V lost 0 bases and J 3 bases, leaving 9 bases between the germline ends. The CDR3 protein is CASSIEAGVYEQYF. In DNA, the CDR3 is TGTGCCAGTAGTATAGAAGCCGGGGTCTACGAGCAGTACTTC.

The chain uses TRBV7-9 and TRBJ2-1; 8 bases match TRBD1. CDR3 length: 15 amino acids. V was pared by 5 bases and J by 8 bases, with 11 bases of the junction left unmatched. In germline, CDR1 is SEHNR, CDR2 FQNEAQ (reference sequence). CDR3 bases: TGTGCCAGCAGCCCAGGGGGCGCGAATTTCCATGAGCAGTTCTTC. Protein: CASSPGGANFHEQFF.

The V and J genes are TRBV5-1 and TRBJ1-2; TRBD1 agrees at 9 bases. Germline CDR1 and CDR2: SGHRS and YFSETQ. This CDR3 has 15 residues. V was clipped by 5 bases and J by 2 bases; unmatched bases: 7. CDR3 bases: TGCGCCAGCAGTTATACCGGGACAGGGAACTATGGCTACACCTTC. It codes for CASSYTGTGNYGYTF.

The DNA for the CDR3 is TGCGCCAGCAGCCTAGGACAGATGGGGACTGAAGCTTTCTTT. Amino acid sequence: CASSLGQMGTEAFF. This chain uses TRBV5-1 with TRBJ1-1; D may be TRBD1 (6 bases). Looked up from germline, CDR1 is SGHRS and CDR2 is YFSETQ. The germline V and J ends were trimmed by 4 bases and 5 bases, with 15 bases remaining between them. This CDR3 is 14 amino acids long.

The chain joins TRBV28 to TRBJ2-3; maybe TRBD2 (5 bases). CDR3 size: 12 residues. Trimming took 2 bases from V and 7 from J, leaving 7 bases between them. Germline loops: CDR1 MDHEN, CDR2 SYDVKM. CDR3 DNA: TGTGCCAGCAGTTTAGGGGAGAATACGCAGTATTTT. The encoded protein is CASSLGENTQYF.

V gene TRBV19 combines with J gene TRBJ1-1; TRBD1 matches 8 bases. V lost 2 bases, J lost 5 bases, and 4 bases stayed unmatched. Per the germline V gene, CDR1 is LNHDA and CDR2 is SQIVND (reference sequence). There are 14 residues in the CDR3. CDR3 coding DNA: TGTGCCAGTAGTATATCAGGGGGCTGGACTGAAGCTTTCTTT. This encodes CASSISGGWTEAFF.